A few counts support the clone carrying this T cell receptor (beta chain). No antigen is known for it. This specimen comes from a study of post-analysis software for immune sequencing data. This CDR3 is 12 amino acids long. The V segment lost 4 bases and the J segment 7 bases; nucleotides outside the gene matches: 5. CDR1 and CDR2 (germline): SQVTM, ANQGSEA. Study-level findings and limits: Relative to controls, patients with multiple sclerosis showed significantly lower normalized Chao1 diversity. Same-batch samples co-clustered strongly by F measure. Among 5 or 6 TRBV segments more frequent in patients than controls were TRBV5-6, TRBV5-1 and TRBV20-1.

TCR beta cDNA libraries included unique molecular identifiers. Yield was some 500,000 cDNA molecules from roughly 0.93 to 9.6 million T cells. From the PCR reads, TCRdb called clonotypes with MiXCR, one entry per CDR3 protein. The sample contains about 570,000 distinct CDR3 sequences, 30% to 40% of which appear only once. The receptor comes from a girl under 18 with multiple sclerosis. Source material: blood. V is TRBV29-1 and J is TRBJ1-2; 8 bases map to TRBD1. The CDR3 region has the DNA TGCAGCGTTGCAGGGGGCGCGGGTGGCTACACCTTC. It specifies CSVAGGAGGYTF.